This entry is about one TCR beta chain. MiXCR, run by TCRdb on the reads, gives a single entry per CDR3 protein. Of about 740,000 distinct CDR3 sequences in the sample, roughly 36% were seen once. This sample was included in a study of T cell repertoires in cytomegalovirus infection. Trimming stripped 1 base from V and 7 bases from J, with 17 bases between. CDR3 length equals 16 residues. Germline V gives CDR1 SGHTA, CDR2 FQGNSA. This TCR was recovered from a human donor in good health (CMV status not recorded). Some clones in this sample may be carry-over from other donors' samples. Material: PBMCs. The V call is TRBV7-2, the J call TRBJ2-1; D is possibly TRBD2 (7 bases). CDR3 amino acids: CASSLDRGASGNEQFF. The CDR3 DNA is TGTGCCAGCAGCTTAGATAGGGGGGCTAGCGGTAATGAGCAGTTCTTC.